This TCR beta chain appears in the sequencing data of a study of control samples from healthy donors and cancer patients (dated by TCRdb to 2019 to 2021). Libraries were constructed by the immunoSEQ multiplex PCR assay. TCRdb obtained this table from immuneACCESS and retained in-frame rearrangements with V and J assigned. These tables miss some clones; where compared with another copy, unresolved V genes account for less than half of the shortfall, and the remainder is unexplained. The sample table records more than 100,000 clones; about nine tenths of these occur just once. Roughly 2.5% of the sample is in the top ten clones. Reading from cysteine to phenylalanine, the CDR3 counts 13 amino acids. CDR3 DNA only is kept here, 39 bases in frame from base 1. Looking up the germline V gene (reference sequence) yields CDR1 MNHNY and CDR2 SVGAGI. The germline ends are 7 bases apart after V is trimmed by 2 bases and J by 3 bases.

Regarding this clone: The target of this receptor is not known. No much larger clone is present one base from it, and per-base qualities are unavailable.

The clonotype was recovered from a man in his late teens or twenties in good health. The sequence is built from TRBV6-6 and TRBJ1-1; confidence is insufficient to name the D gene. The sequenced sample was blood. The sequenced DNA is TGTGCCAGCAGTTACCGTTGGCACACTGAAGCTTTCTTT. This is translated as CASSYRWHTEAFF.